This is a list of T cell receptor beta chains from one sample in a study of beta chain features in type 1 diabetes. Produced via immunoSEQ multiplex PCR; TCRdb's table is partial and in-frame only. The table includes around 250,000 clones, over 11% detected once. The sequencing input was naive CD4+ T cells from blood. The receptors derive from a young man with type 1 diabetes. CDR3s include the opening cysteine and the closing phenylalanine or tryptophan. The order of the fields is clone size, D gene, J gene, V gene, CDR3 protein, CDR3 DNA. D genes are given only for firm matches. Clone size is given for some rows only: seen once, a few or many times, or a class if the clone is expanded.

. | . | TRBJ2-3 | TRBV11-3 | CASSLGLESSTDTQYF | TGTGCCAGCAGCTTAGGACTCGAGTCTAGCACAGATACGCAGTATTTT
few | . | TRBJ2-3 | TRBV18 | CASSERVGRTDTQYF | TGTGCCAGCTCAGAACGGGTCGGTCGGACAGATACGCAGTATTTT
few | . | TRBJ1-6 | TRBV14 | CASSQDQVRQGLPLHF | TGTGCCAGCAGCCAAGATCAGGTGCGGCAGGGTTTACCCCTCCACTTT
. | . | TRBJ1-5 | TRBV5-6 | CASSLARDNQPQHF | TGTGCCAGCAGCTTGGCGAGGGACAATCAGCCCCAGCATTTT
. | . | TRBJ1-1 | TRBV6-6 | CASSLHREFEAFF | TGTGCCAGCAGTCTCCACAGGGAATTTGAAGCTTTCTTT
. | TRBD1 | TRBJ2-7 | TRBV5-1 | CASSLPLGQARGEQYF | TGCGCCAGCAGCCTCCCCCTCGGACAGGCTCGGGGTGAGCAGTACTTC
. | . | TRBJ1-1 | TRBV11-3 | CASTSGYTEAFF | TGTGCCAGCACCTCAGGTTACACTGAAGCTTTCTTT
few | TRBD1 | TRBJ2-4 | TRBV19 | CASSPTGVNIQYF | TGTGCCAGTAGTCCCACAGGGGTAAACATTCAGTACTTC
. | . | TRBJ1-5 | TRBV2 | CASSERSGIQPQHF | TGTGCCAGCAGCGAAAGATCGGGGATCCAGCCCCAGCATTTT
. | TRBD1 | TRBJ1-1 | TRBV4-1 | CASSQADRGFEAFF | TGCGCCAGCAGCCAAGCGGACAGGGGATTTGAAGCTTTCTTT
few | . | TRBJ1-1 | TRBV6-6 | CASRAGAPNTEAFF | TGTGCCAGCAGGGCGGGGGCTCCGAACACTGAAGCTTTCTTT
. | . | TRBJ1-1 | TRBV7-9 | CASTPLGGAPGKVFF | TGTGCCAGCACCCCTCTGGGGGGGGCTCCGGGGAAAGTTTTCTTT
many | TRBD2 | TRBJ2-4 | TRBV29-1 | CSAGLAGSENIQYF | TGCAGCGCAGGACTAGCGGGAAGTGAAAACATTCAGTACTTC
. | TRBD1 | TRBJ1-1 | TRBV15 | CATSRALTGATNTEAFF | TGTGCCACCAGCAGAGCCCTGACAGGGGCCACGAACACTGAAGCTTTCTTT
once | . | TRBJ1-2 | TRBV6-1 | CASSENREGLYGYTF | TGTGCCAGCAGTGAAAACCGCGAGGGCTTATATGGCTACACCTTC
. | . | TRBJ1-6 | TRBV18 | CASSPAGSPLHF | TGTGCCAGCTCACCTGCGGGGTCACCCCTCCACTTT
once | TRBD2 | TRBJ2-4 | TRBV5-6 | CASSLRRTSGRRNIQYF | TGTGCCAGCAGCTTGCGAAGGACTAGCGGGAGACGAAACATTCAGTACTTC
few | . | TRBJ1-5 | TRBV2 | CASRAEEFQHF | TGTGCCAGCAGAGCGGAGGAATTCCAGCATTTT
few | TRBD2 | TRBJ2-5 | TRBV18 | CASSPRKRGNQETQYF | TGTGCCAGCTCACCACGGAAGCGGGGGAACCAAGAGACCCAGTACTTC
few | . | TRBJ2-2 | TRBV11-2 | CASSPHNNGELFF | TGTGCCAGCAGCCCCCACAACAACGGGGAGCTGTTTTTT
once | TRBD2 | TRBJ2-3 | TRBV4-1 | CASSQAAGDALTDTQYF | TGCGCCAGCAGCCAAGCGGCGGGGGACGCGCTCACAGATACGCAGTATTTT
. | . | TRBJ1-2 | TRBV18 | CASSPVRDTLGGYTF | TGTGCCAGCTCACCAGTCCGGGACACCCTCGGTGGCTACACCTTC
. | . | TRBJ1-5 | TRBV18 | CASSPTLQDPYQPQHF | TGTGCCAGCTCACCGACTTTACAGGATCCGTATCAGCCCCAGCATTTT
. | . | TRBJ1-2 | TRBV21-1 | CASSKEELFYGYTF | TGTGCCAGCAGCAAAGAAGAATTATTCTACGGCTACACCTTC
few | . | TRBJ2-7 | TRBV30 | CAWSVKDFGSYEQYF | TGTGCCTGGAGTGTAAAGGACTTTGGGTCCTACGAGCAGTACTTC
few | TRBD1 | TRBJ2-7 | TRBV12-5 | CASGLWSTGAGEQYF | TGTGCTAGTGGTTTATGGTCTACAGGGGCAGGGGAGCAGTACTTC
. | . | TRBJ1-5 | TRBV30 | CAWSGGQSNQPQHF | TGTGCCTGGAGCGGCGGCCAAAGCAATCAGCCCCAGCATTTT
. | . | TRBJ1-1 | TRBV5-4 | CASSLSLTGNTEAFF | TGTGCCAGCAGCTTGAGTCTGACAGGGAACACTGAAGCTTTCTTT